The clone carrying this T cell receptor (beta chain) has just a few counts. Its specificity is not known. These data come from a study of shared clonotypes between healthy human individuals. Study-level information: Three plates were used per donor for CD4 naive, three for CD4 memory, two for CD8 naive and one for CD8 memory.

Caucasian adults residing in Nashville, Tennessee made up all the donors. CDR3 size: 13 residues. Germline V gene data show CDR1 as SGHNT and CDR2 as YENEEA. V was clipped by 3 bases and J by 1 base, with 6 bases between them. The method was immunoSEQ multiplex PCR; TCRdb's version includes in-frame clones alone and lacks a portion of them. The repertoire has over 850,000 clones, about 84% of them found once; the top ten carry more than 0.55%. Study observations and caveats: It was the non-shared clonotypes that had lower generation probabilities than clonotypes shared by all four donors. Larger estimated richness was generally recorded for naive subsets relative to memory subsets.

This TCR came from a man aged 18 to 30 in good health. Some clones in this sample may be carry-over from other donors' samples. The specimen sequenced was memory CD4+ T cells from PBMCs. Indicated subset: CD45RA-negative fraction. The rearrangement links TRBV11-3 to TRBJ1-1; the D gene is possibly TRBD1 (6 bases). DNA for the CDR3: TGTGCCAGCAGCTTGGACAGGAACACTGAAGCTTTCTTT. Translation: CASSLDRNTEAFF.